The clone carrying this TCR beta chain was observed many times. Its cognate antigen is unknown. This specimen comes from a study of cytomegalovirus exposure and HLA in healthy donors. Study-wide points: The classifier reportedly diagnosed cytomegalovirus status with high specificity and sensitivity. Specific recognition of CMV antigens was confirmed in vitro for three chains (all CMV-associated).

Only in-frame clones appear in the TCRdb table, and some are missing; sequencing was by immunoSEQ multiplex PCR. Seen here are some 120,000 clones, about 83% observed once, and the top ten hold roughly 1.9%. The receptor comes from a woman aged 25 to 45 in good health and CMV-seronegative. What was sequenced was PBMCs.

The CDR3 spells CASSQGGGYGTGKNIQYF. The CDR3 DNA reads TGTGCCAGCAGCCAAGGGGGCGGATATGGGACAGGAAAAAACATTCAGTACTTC. The V call is TRBV14, the J call TRBJ2-4, with TRBD1 matching over 8 bases. The J segment lost 4 bases and the V segment lost 1 base, leaving 12 bases of the junction unmatched. The CDR3 has 18 residues. CDR1 is SGHDN and CDR2 is FVKESK in the germline V gene.